This TCR beta chain appears in the sequencing data of a study of PD-L1 blockade in urothelial cancer. Study as a whole: Patients with male sex and bladder-origin urothelial cancer accounted for about nine tenths of the roughly 29 enrolled. Once treatment had started, blood was analyzed at 3 weeks (second dose) and again at 6 weeks.

Time point noted: peripheral blood 6 weeks after treatment start. Patients suffered from locally advanced or metastatic urothelial carcinoma. PCRs were each spiked with synthetic TCR analog templates. Clones were sequenced by immunoSEQ multiplex PCR, and TCRdb holds only the in-frame ones, with some missing. Of fewer than 50,000 clones detected, roughly 90% appear once; the ten largest clones hold roughly 24%. The trim removed 1 base at V and 4 bases at J, leaving 16 bases unmatched. The length of the CDR3 is 18 residues. CDR1 is SGHTA, CDR2 FQGNSA, per germline. Sequenced material: PBMCs, taken around atezolizumab (anti-PD-L1) treatment. The sequence came from a man aged 55 to 70 with urothelial cancer. The chain has TRBV7-2 and TRBJ2-7; 7 nucleotides align to TRBD2. CDR3 coding DNA: TGTGCCAGCAGCTTAGAAAGTACCGGTGGTACTAGCGTTTACGAGCAGTACTTC. This encodes CASSLESTGGTSVYEQYF.